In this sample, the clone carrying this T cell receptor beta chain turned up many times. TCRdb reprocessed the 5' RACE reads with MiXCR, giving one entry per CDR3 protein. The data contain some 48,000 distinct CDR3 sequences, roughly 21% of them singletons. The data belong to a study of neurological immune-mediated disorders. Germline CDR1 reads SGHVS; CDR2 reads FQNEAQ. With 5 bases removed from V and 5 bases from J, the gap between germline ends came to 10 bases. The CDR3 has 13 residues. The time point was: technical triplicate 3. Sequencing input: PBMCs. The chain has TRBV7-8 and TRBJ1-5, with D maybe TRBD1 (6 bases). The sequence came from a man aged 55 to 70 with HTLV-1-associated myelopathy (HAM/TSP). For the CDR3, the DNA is TGTGCCAGCAGCCGGGAGGGGGATCAGCCCCAGCATTTT. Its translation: CASSREGDQPQHF. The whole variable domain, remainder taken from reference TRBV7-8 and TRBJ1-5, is GAGVSQSPRYKVAKRGQDVALRCDPISGHVSLFWYQQALGQGPEFLTYFQNEAQLDKSGLPSDRFFAERPEGSVSTLKIQRTQQEDSAVYLCASSREGDQPQHFGDGTRLSIL.